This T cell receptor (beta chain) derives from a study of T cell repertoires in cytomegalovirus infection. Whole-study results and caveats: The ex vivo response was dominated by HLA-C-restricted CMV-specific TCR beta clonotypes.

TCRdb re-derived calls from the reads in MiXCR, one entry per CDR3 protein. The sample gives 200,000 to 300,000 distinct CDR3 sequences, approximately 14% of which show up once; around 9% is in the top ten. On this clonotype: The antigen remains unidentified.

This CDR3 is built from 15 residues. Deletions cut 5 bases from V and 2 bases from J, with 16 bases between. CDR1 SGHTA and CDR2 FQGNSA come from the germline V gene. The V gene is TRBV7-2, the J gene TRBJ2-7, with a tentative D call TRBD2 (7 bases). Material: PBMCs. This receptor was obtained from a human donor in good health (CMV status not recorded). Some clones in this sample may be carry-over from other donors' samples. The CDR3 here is CASSHRGAPTYEQYF. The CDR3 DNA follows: TGTGCCAGCAGCCATCGGGGGGCCCCTACCTACGAGCAGTACTTC.